Listed below are T cell receptor beta chains from one sample, sequenced in a study of a mutant IDH1 vaccine in newly diagnosed glioma. Antigens for these TCRs are unknown. Measured with immunoSEQ multiplex PCR; TCRdb has only the in-frame clones, and not every one. Of more than 50,000 clones in the sample, around nine tenths were seen once. Sequenced material: PBMCs, taken from a glioma patient whose treatment included an IDH1 peptide vaccine. Source of these receptors: a man in his forties with glioma. The CDR3 runs from the conserved cysteine through the conserved F or W. D genes are given only for firm matches. Clone size is shown for a subset of rows, as once, few, many or a class of expanded clone.

NA	14	TRBJ1-2	TRBV7-8	TRBD1	CASSPGQGAYGYTF	TGTGCCAGCAGCCCCGGACAGGGGGCTTATGGCTACACCTTC
NA	17	TRBJ1-1	TRBV19	NA	CASSAPGGGPMNTEAFF	TGTGCCAGTAGTGCCCCCGGGGGCGGCCCTATGAACACTGAAGCTTTCTTT
NA	16	TRBJ2-6	TRBV5-1	NA	CASSLLPSSGANVLTF	TGCGCCAGCAGCTTGCTCCCCTCCTCTGGGGCCAACGTCCTGACTTTC
NA	13	TRBJ1-6	TRBV5-1	NA	CASSLPGASPLHF	TGCGCCAGCAGCTTACCCGGGGCTTCACCCCTCCACTTT
few	16	TRBJ2-3	TRBV18	NA	CASSPTGPRYSDTQYF	TGTGCCAGCTCACCAACGGGCCCTAGATATTCAGATACGCAGTATTTT
NA	16	TRBJ1-1	TRBV28	TRBD1	CASSPPLGQGARGAFF	TGTGCCAGCAGTCCACCCTTAGGACAGGGGGCGCGTGGTGCTTTCTTT
NA	13	TRBJ1-6	TRBV6-5	TRBD1	CASSHTRGRPLHF	TGTGCCAGCAGCCACACCAGGGGGCGACCCCTCCACTTT
NA	14	TRBJ2-2	TRBV11-2	NA	CASGFQGVTGELFF	TGTGCCAGCGGCTTTCAGGGAGTCACCGGGGAGCTGTTTTTT
NA	11	TRBJ1-5	TRBV25-1	NA	CASSQGGPQHF	TGTGCCAGCAGCCAAGGAGGTCCCCAGCATTTT
once	15	TRBJ1-1	TRBV6-1	TRBD1	CASTAWDSPNTEAFF	TGTGCCAGCACCGCATGGGACAGTCCGAACACTGAAGCTTTCTTT
NA	17	TRBJ2-7	TRBV7-3	TRBD2	CASSSRRTSGSSHEQYF	TGTGCCAGCAGCTCAAGAAGGACTAGCGGGAGCTCCCACGAGCAGTACTTC
once	13	TRBJ2-1	TRBV5-1	TRBD1	CAGGTGANNEQFF	TGCGCCGGAGGGACAGGGGCCAACAATGAGCAGTTCTTC
NA	13	TRBJ1-6	TRBV5-4	NA	CASSSSRNSPLHF	TGTGCCAGCAGCTCATCTAGGAATTCACCCCTCCACTTT
NA	12	TRBJ1-2	TRBV7-9	NA	CASNSDSYGYTF	TGTGCCAGCAACTCGGACAGCTATGGCTACACCTTC
NA	15	TRBJ1-3	TRBV7-2	TRBD1	CASSKTGTSGNTIYF	TGTGCCAGCAGCAAGACAGGGACCTCTGGAAACACCATATATTTT
NA	14	TRBJ1-5	TRBV5-8	NA	CASSRLGTVQPQHF	TGTGCCAGCAGCCGACTCGGGACGGTACAGCCCCAGCATTTT
NA	16	TRBJ1-3	TRBV29-1	NA	CSVEYPGASSGNTIYF	TGCAGCGTTGAATACCCCGGTGCCAGCTCTGGAAACACCATATATTTT
NA	17	TRBJ2-7	TRBV28	NA	CASSLGAGGPGIYEQYF	TGTGCCAGCAGTTTAGGGGCCGGGGGGCCCGGTATCTACGAGCAGTACTTC
NA	13	TRBJ2-2	TRBV6-4	NA	CASSNYVAGELFF	TGTGCCAGCAGTAACTACGTTGCCGGGGAGCTGTTTTTT
NA	14	TRBJ1-1	TRBV7-2	TRBD1	CASSRGPDDRSAFF	TGTGCCAGCAGCAGGGGGCCGGACGATCGGTCAGCTTTCTTT
NA	14	TRBJ1-2	TRBV5-8	NA	CASSLARAEYGYTF	TGTGCCAGCAGCTTGGCCAGGGCGGAGTATGGCTACACCTTC
NA	17	TRBJ2-2	TRBV7-9	TRBD1	CASSSLSGTANTGELFF	TGTGCCAGCAGCTCATTGTCCGGGACAGCGAACACCGGGGAGCTGTTTTTT
NA	17	TRBJ2-3	TRBV9	TRBD2	CASSATGLAGISDTQYF	TGTGCCAGCAGCGCAACAGGACTAGCGGGTATATCAGATACGCAGTATTTT
NA	16	TRBJ1-4	TRBV18	NA	CASSPDWGTTNEKLFF	TGTGCCAGCTCACCGGACTGGGGTACAACTAATGAAAAACTGTTTTTT
NA	16	TRBJ2-2	TRBV18	NA	CASSPPAAPLPGELFF	TGTGCCAGCTCACCACCGGCCGCGCCCCTCCCCGGGGAGCTGTTTTTT
NA	17	TRBJ2-1	TRBV4-2	NA	CASSQGDLRDRAHEQFF	TGTGCCAGCAGCCAAGGGGACTTGAGGGACCGGGCCCATGAGCAGTTCTTC
NA	15	TRBJ1-2	TRBV5-1	TRBD1	CASSFALDRAGGYTF	TGCGCCAGCAGCTTCGCATTGGACAGGGCTGGTGGCTACACCTTC
NA	15	TRBJ2-2	TRBV18	NA	CASSPRDKNTGELFF	TGTGCCAGCTCACCCCGGGACAAGAACACCGGGGAGCTGTTTTTT
NA	13	TRBJ2-7	TRBV2	NA	CASSERGRLEQYF	TGTGCCAGCAGTGAAAGGGGGAGGCTCGAGCAGTACTTC
once	17	TRBJ2-1	TRBV7-2	NA	CASSLTLLESSYNEQFF	TGTGCCAGCAGCTTAACCCTCCTAGAGAGCTCCTACAATGAGCAGTTCTTC
NA	13	TRBJ1-1	TRBV30	NA	CAWAADMNTEAFF	TGTGCCTGGGCGGCGGATATGAACACTGAAGCTTTCTTT
NA	17	TRBJ1-1	TRBV7-8	NA	CASSLEGSRFYLTEAFF	TGTGCCAGCAGCTTAGAGGGGTCCCGTTTCTATCTCACTGAAGCTTTCTTT
NA	13	TRBJ2-2	TRBV6-1	TRBD1	CASRSTGAGELFF	TGTGCCAGCAGGTCCACAGGGGCCGGGGAGCTGTTTTTT